Detailed here is one T cell receptor (beta chain). Its antigen is not identified. This specimen belongs to a study of beta chain features in type 1 diabetes. Study-wide results and caveats: A pattern of fewer insertions and more deletions at VDJ junctions was seen in type 1 diabetes patients. Compared with healthy donors, patients appeared to share more similar naive, central memory and regulatory TCRB repertoires. There was a moderate but significant shortening of TCRB CDR3s in all four CD4+ subsets of Type 1 diabetes patients.

Sorting with CD45RO/CCR7/CD25/CD127/CD95/CD27 yielded naive, central memory, regulatory and stem-like memory CD4+ cells. Without exception, sorted populations had purity beyond 95%. cDNA synthesis used the whole RNA isolate, giving expressed TCRB sequences. This table comes from immunoSEQ multiplex PCR, and its TCRdb copy is limited to in-frame clones, with some not included. The table has nearly 700,000 clones, around an eighth seen once. This TCR was recovered from a young man with type 1 diabetes. The sample consisted of naive CD4+ T cells from blood.

CDR3 in amino acids: CASSDPPPGGTGELFF. CDR3 sequence (DNA): TGTGCCAGCAGTGACCCTCCCCCCGGGGGAACCGGGGAGCTGTTTTTT. This chain joins TRBV25-1 and TRBJ2-2; a possible D gene is TRBD2 (6 bases). Trimming shortened V by 3 bases and J by 5 bases, and 16 bases separated the two germline ends. The V gene's germline CDR1 is MGHDK and CDR2 SYGVNS. The CDR3 contains 16 residues.